This T cell receptor beta chain was found in a study of cytomegalovirus exposure and HLA in healthy donors. Clones were sequenced by immunoSEQ multiplex PCR, and TCRdb holds only the in-frame ones, with some missing. Here the sample spans fewer than 150,000 clones, approximately 90% being singletons. The CDR3 contains 13 residues. Germline V gene sequence: CDR1 SGHDT, CDR2 YYEEEE. The J segment lost 1 base and the V segment lost 4 bases, leaving 1 base of the junction unmatched. The clonotype comes from a man in his late teens or twenties in good health and CMV-seronegative. This chain connects TRBV5-6 to TRBJ1-1; 7 nucleotides align to TRBD1. Source material: PBMCs. CDR3 sequence reads: CASSRTGNTEAFF. The CDR3, as DNA: TGTGCCAGCAGCCGGACAGGGAACACTGAAGCTTTCTTT.